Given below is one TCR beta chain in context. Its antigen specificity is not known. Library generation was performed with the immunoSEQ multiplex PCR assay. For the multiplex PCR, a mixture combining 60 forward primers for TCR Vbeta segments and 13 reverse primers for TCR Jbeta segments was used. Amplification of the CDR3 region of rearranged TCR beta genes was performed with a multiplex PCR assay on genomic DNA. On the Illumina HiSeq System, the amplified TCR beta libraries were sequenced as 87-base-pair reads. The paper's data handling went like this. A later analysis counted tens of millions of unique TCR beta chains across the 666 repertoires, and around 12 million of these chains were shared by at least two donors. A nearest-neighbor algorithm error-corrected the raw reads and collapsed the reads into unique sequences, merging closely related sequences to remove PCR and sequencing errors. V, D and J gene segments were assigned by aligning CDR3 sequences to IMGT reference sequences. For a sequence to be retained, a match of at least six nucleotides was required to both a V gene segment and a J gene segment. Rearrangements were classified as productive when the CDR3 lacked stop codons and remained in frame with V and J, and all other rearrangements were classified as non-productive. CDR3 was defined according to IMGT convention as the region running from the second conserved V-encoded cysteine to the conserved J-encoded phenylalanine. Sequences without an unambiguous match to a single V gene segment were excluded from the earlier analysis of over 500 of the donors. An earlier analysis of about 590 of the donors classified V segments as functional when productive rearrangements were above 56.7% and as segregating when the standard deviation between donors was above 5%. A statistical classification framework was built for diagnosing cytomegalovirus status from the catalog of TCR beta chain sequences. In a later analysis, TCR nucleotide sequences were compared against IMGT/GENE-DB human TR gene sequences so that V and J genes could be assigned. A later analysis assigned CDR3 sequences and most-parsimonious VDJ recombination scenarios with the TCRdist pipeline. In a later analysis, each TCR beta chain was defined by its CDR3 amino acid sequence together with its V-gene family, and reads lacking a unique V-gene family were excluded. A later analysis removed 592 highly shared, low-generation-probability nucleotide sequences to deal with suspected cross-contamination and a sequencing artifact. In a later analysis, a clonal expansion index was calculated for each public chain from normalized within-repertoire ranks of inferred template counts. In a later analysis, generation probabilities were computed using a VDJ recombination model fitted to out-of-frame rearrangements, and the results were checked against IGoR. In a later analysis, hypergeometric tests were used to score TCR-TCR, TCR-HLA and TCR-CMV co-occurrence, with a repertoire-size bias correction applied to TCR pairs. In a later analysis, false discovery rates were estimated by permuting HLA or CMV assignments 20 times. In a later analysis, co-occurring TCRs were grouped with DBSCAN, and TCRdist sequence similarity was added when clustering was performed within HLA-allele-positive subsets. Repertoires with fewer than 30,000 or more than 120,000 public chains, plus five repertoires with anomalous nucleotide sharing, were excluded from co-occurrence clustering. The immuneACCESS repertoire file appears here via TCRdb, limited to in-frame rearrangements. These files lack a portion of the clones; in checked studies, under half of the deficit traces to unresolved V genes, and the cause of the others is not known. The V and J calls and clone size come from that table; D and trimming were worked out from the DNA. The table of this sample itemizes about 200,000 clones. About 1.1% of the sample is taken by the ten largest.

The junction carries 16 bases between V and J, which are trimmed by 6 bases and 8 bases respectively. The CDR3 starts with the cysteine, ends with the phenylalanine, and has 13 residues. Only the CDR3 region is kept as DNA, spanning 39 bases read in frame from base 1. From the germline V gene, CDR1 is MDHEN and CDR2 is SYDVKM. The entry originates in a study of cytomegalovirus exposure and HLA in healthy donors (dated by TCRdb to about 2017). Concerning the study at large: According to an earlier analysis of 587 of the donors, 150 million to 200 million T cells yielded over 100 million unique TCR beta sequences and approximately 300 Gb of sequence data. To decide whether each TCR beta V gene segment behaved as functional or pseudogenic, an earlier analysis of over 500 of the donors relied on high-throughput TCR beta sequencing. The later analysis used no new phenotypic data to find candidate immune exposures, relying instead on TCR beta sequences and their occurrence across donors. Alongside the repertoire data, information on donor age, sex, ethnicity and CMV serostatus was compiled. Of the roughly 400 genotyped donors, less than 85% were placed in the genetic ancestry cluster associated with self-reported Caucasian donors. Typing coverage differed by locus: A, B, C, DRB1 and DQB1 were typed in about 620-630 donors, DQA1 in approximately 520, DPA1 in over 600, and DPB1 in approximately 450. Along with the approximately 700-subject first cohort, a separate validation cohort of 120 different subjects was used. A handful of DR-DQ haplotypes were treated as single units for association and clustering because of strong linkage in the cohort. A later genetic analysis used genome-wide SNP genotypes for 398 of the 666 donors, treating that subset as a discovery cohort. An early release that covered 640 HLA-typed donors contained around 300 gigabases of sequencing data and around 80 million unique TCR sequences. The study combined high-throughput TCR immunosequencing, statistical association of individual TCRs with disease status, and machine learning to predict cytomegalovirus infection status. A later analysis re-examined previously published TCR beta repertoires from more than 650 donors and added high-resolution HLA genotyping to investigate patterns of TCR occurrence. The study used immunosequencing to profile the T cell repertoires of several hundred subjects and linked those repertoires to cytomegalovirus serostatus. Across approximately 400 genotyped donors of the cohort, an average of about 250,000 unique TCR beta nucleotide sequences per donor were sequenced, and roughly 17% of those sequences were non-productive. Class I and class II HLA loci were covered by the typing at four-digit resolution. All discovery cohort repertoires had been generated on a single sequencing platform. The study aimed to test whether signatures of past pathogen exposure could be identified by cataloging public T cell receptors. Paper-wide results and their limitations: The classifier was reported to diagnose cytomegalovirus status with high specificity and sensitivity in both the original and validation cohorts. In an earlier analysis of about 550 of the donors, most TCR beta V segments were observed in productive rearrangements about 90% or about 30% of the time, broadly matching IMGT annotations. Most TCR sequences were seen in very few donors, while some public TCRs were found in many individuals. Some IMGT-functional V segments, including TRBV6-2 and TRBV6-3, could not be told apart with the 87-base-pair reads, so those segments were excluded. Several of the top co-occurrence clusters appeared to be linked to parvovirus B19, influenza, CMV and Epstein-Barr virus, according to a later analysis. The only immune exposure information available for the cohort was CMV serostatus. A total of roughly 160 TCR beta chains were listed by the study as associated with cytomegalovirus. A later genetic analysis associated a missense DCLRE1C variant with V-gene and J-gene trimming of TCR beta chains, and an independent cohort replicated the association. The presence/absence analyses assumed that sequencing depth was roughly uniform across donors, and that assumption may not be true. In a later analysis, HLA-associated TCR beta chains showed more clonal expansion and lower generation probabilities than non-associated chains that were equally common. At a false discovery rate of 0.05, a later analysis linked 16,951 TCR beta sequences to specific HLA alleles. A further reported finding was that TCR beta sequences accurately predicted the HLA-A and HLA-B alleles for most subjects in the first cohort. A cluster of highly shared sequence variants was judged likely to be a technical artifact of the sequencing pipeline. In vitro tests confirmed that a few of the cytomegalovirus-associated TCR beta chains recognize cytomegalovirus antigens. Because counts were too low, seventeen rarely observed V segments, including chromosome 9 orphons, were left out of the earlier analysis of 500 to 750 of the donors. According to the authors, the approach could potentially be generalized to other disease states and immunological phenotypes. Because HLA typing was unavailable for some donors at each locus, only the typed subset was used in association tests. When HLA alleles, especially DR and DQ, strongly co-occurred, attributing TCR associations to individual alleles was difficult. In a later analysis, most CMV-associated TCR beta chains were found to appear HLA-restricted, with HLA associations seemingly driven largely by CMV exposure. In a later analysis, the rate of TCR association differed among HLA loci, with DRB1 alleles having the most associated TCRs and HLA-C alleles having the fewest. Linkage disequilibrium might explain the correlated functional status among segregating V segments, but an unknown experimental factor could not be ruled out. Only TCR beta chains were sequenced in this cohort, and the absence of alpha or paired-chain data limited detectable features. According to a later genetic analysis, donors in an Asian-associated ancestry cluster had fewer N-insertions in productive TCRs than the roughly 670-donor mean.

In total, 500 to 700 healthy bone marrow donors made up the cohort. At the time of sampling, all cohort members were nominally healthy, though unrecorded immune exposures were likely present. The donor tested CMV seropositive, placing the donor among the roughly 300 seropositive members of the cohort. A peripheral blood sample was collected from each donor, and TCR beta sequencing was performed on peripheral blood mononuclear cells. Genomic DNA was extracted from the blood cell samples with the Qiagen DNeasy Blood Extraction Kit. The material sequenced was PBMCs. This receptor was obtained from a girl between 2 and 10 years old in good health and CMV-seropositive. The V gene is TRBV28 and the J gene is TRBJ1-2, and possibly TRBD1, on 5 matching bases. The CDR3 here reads CASSLPQGRGYTF. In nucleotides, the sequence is TGTGCCAGCAGCCTACCTCAGGGTCGGGGCTACACCTTC.